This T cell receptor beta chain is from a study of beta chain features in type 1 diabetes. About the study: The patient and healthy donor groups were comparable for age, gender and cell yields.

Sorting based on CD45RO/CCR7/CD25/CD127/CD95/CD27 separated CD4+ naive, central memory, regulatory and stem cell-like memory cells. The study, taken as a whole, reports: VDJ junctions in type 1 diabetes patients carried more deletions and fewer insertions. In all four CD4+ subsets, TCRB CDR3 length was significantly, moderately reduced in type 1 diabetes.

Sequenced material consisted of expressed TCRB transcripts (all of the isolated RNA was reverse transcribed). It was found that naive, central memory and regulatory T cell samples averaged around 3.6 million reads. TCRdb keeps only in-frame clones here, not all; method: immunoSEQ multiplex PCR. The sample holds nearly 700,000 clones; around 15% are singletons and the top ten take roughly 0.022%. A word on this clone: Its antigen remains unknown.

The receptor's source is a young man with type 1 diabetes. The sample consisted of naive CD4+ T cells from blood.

The CDR3 bases are TGTGCCAGCAGCTTAGCATCGGTCTATGAGCAGTTCTTC. It is translated as CASSLASVYEQFF. The rearrangement joins TRBV7-9 to TRBJ2-1; D gene ambiguous. The CDR3 spans 13 residues. V was trimmed by 0 bases and J by 8 bases, leaving 8 bases between them. The germline V gene encodes CDR1 SEHNR and CDR2 FQNEAQ (reference sequence).